This T cell receptor (beta chain) was captured in a study of identical twins. Findings and limits, study-wide: Findings came from cross-sectional statistics, without long-term follow-up of donors. Out-of-frame beta sequences exhibited a weaker degree of excess twin sharing. Invariant T cells like MAIT and iNKT could partly confound the zero-insertion analyses. Twin-shared out-of-frame alpha sequences were enriched for low generation probability.

TCRdb passed the 5' RACE reads through MiXCR, listing each CDR3 protein once. The sample includes 1,800,000 or so distinct CDR3 sequences, under 35% of them seen just once. Details on this clonotype: Its target is unknown. The junction does not match germline at one end; this may be a read error.

The germline V gene has CDR1 MGHRA and CDR2 YSYEKL. This CDR3 region has 18 residues. This chain joins TRBV4-1 and TRBJ2-1; D possibly corresponds to TRBD2 (6 bases). The clonotype originates from a newborn girl in good health. Sequences were obtained from cord blood. CDR3 coding DNA: TGCGCCAGCAGCCAAGAAGGGACGGGGGTAAGCTCCTACAATGAGCGGTTCTTC. As protein: CASSQEGTGVSSYNERFF.